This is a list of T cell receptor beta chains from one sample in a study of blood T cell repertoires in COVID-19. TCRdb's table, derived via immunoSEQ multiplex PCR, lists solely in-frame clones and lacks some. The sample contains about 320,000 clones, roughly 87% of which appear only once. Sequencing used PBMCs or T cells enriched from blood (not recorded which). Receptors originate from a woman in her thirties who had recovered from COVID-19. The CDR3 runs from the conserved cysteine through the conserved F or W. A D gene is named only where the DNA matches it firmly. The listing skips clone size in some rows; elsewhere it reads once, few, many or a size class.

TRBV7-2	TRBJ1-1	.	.	CASSPEVLTEAFF	TGTGCCAGCAGCCCTGAGGTCCTCACTGAAGCTTTCTTT
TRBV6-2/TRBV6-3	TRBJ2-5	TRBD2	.	CASSFLAGALRETQYF	TGTGCCAGCAGTTTTCTAGCGGGGGCCCTCCGGGAGACCCAGTACTTC
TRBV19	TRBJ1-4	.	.	CASSMATRGEKLFF	TGTGCCAGTAGTATGGCCACCCGGGGTGAAAAACTGTTTTTT
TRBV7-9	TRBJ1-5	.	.	CARNGADKPQHF	TGTGCCAGAAATGGGGCGGATAAGCCCCAGCATTTT
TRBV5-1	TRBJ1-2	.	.	CASTLNPHGNYGYTF	TGCGCCAGCACCCTTAATCCGCACGGGAACTATGGCTACACCTTC
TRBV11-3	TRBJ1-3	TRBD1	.	CASSPRGEPGNTIYF	TGTGCCAGCAGCCCCAGGGGGGAACCTGGAAACACCATATATTTT
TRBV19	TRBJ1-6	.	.	CASSIMTGRSPLHF	TGTGCCAGTAGTATAATGACCGGGAGGTCACCCCTCCACTTT
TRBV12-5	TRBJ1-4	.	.	CASGVSQGSNEKLFF	TGTGCTAGTGGCGTAAGCCAGGGGTCTAATGAAAAACTGTTTTTT
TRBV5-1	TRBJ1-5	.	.	CASSRHGAGGAGQPQHF	TGCGCCAGCAGCAGACACGGAGCGGGAGGGGCAGGTCAGCCCCAGCATTTT
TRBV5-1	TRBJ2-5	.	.	CASSLDSIGETQYF	TGCGCCAGCAGCTTAGACTCGATCGGAGAGACCCAGTACTTC
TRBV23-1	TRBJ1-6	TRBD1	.	CASSHTGTGDPSTNSPLHF	TGCGCCAGCAGTCACACCGGGACAGGGGATCCCTCTACCAATTCACCCCTCCACTTT
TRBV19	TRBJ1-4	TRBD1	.	CATTGGQGATSNEKLFF	TGTGCCACCACCGGGGGACAGGGGGCGACAAGTAATGAAAAACTGTTTTTT
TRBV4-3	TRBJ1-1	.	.	CASSLDQSTNTEAFF	TGCGCCAGCAGCCTAGACCAGTCAACGAACACTGAAGCTTTCTTT
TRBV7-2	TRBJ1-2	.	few	CASSKLPLSSTVYGYTF	TGTGCCAGCAGCAAATTACCCTTATCATCGACAGTTTATGGCTACACCTTC
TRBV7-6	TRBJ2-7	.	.	CASSKDFGQGAEQYF	TGTGCCAGCAGCAAAGATTTCGGCCAGGGTGCCGAGCAGTACTTC
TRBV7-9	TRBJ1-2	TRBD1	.	CASDRDNYGYTF	TGTGCGAGCGACAGGGATAACTATGGCTACACCTTC
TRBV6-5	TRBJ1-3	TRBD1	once	CASSGTAGSGNTIYF	TGTGCCAGCAGCGGGACAGCTGGCTCTGGAAACACCATATATTTT
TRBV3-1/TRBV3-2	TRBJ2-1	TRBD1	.	CASSQATGFREQFF	TGTGCCAGCAGCCAAGCGACAGGGTTCCGTGAGCAGTTCTTC
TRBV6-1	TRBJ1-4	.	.	CASSEFGGANEKLFF	TGTGCCAGCAGTGAATTCGGGGGGGCTAATGAAAAACTGTTTTTT
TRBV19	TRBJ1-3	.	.	CASSKPGGVSSGNTIYF	TGTGCCAGTAGCAAACCTGGGGGCGTATCATCTGGAAACACCATATATTTT
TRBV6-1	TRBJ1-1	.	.	CASSEAGGSRPNTEAFF	TGTGCCAGCAGTGAAGCGGGGGGGAGCCGTCCGAACACTGAAGCTTTCTTT
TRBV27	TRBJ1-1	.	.	CATTRGPNTEAFF	TGTGCCACTACCAGGGGCCCGAACACTGAAGCTTTCTTT
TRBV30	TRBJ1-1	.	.	CAWTPQMGGGYTEAFF	TGTGCCTGGACCCCACAGATGGGCGGGGGGTACACTGAAGCTTTCTTT
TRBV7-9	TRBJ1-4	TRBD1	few	CASSFRQGTDEKLFF	TGTGCCAGCAGCTTTAGACAGGGAACGGATGAAAAACTGTTTTTT
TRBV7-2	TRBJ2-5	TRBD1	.	CASSPWDRGETQYF	TGTGCCAGCAGCCCCTGGGACAGGGGGGAGACCCAGTACTTC
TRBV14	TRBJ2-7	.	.	CASSQDLVRGYEQYF	TGTGCCAGCAGCCAAGATCTAGTCAGGGGATACGAGCAGTACTTC
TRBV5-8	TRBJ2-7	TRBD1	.	CASSSKRTGGFHEQYF	TGTGCCAGCAGCTCTAAACGGACAGGGGGCTTTCACGAGCAGTACTTC
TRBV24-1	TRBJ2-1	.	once	CATSDLSEHEQFF	TGTGCCACCAGTGATCTTAGTGAGCATGAGCAGTTCTTC
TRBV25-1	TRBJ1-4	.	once	CASSTRGEKLFF	TGTGCCAGCAGCACTAGGGGGGAAAAACTGTTTTTT
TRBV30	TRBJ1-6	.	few	CAWVDTNNSPLHF	TGTGCCTGGGTGGACACCAATAATTCACCCCTCCACTTT
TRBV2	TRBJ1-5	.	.	CASSEARGNSNQPQHF	TGTGCCAGCAGTGAAGCCCGAGGGAATAGCAATCAGCCCCAGCATTTT
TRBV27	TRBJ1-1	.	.	CASSSAGSVLNTEAFF	TGTGCCAGCAGTTCGGCAGGGTCTGTATTGAACACTGAAGCTTTCTTT